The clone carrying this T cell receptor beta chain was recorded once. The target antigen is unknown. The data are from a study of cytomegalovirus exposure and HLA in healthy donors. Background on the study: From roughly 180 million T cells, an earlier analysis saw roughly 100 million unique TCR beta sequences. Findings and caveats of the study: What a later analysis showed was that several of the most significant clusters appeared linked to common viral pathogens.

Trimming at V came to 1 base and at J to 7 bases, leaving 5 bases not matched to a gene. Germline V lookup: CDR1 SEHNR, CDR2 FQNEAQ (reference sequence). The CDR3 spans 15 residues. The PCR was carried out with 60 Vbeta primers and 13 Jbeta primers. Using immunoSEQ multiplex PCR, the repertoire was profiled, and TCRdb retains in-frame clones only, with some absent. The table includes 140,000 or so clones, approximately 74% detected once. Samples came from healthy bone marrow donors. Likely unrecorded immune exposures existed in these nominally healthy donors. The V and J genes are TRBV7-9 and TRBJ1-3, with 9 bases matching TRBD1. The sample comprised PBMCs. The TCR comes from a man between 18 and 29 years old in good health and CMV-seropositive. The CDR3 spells CASSLGSGQGNTIYF. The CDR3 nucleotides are TGTGCCAGCAGCTTAGGTTCCGGACAGGGGAACACCATATATTTT.